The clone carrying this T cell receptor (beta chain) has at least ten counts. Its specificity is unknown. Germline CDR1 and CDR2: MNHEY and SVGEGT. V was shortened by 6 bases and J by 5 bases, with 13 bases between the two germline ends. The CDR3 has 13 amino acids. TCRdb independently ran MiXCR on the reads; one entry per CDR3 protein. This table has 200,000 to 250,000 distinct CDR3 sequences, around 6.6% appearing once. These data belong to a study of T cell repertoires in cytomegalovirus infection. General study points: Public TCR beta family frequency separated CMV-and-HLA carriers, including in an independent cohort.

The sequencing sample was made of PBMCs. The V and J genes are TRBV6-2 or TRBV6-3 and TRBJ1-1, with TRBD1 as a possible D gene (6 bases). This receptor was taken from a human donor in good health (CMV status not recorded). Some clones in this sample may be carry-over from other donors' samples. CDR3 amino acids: CASRLGAGTEAFF. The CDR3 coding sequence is TGTGCCAGCAGGCTGGGGGCTGGAACTGAAGCTTTCTTT.